The sequence of this TCR beta chain was determined in a study of blood T cell repertoires in COVID-19. Study overall: The study drew acute and convalescent COVID-19 samples from the United States, Italy and Spain. PBMCs, B-cell-depleted T cells, or T cells were the source of the cDNA or gDNA that made up the material.

Measured with immunoSEQ multiplex PCR; TCRdb has only the in-frame clones, and not every one. The sample has more than 130,000 clones; around nine tenths are singletons. The CDR3 runs to 14 residues. Deletions cut 4 bases from V and 7 bases from J, with 16 bases between. Germline CDR1 and CDR2: SGHDN and FVKESK. The table lists this clone with a count of one. The source of this sequence is a woman aged 40 to 50 with acute or convalescent COVID-19. The chain uses TRBV14 and TRBJ1-2; a possible D gene is TRBD1 (6 bases). Sequencing input: peripheral blood. CDR3 nucleotides: TGTGCCAGCAGCCTCTTCCGGGGGGCAGGTGGCTACACCTTC. The encoded protein is CASSLFRGAGGYTF. Using reference TRBV14 and TRBJ1-2 for the parts outside the CDR3, the full variable domain is EAGVTQFPSHSVIEKGQTVTLRCDPISGHDNLYWYRRVMGKEIKFLLHFVKESKQDESGMPNNRFLAERTGGTYSTLKVQPAELEDSGVYFCASSLFRGAGGYTFGSGTRLTVV.